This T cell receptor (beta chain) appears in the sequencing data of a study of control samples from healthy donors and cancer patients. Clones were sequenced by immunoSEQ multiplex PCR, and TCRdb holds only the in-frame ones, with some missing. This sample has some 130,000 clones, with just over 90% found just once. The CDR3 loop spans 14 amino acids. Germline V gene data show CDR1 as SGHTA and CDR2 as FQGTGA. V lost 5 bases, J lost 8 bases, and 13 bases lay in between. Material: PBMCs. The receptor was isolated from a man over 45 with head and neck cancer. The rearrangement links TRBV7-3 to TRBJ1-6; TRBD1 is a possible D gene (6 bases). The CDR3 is CASSPQGTHSPLHF. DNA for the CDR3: TGTGCCAGCAGCCCACAGGGTACGCATTCACCCCTCCACTTT.